Below are 10 T cell receptor beta chains sequenced from a single sample in a study of sequential checkpoint blockade in melanoma. Sample treatment: randomized to nivolumab then ipilimumab (arm A) or the reverse (arm B). Data came from immunoSEQ multiplex PCR; TCRdb stores just in-frame clones and leaves some out. The data hold roughly 3,000 clones, with under 40% observed a single time. The specimen comprised tumor tissue (inferred from file names), sampled from a patient given nivolumab and ipilimumab in sequence. Source of these receptors: a human donor with melanoma.

V is TRBV5-1 and J is TRBJ2-3; D gene ambiguous. CDR3 size: 14 residues. Germline V gene sequence: CDR1 SGHRS, CDR2 YFSETQ. V shed 0 bases and J shed 5 bases, with 10 bases lying between them. CDR3 sequence (DNA): TGCGCCAGCAGCTTGGAGGGCAGAAAAGATACGCAGTATTTT. It specifies CASSLEGRKDTQYF.

This clone was counted only a few times. The gene calls are TRBV6-8 and TRBJ2-3; 8 positions match TRBD1. Germline assignment: CDR1 MNHGY and CDR2 SAAAGT. V was clipped by 0 bases and J by 0 bases; unmatched bases: 2. The CDR3 has 16 amino acids. For the CDR3, the DNA is TGTGCCAGCAGTTACTCCCGGACAGGGAGCACAGATACGCAGTATTTT. It translates to CASSYSRTGSTDTQYF.

This chain links TRBV7-6 with TRBJ1-2; TRBD1 might be the D (6 bases). Per the germline V gene, CDR1 is SGHVS and CDR2 is FNYEAQ. Trimming cost V 1 base and J 6 bases, with 15 bases left between them. This CDR3 is 15 amino acids long. CDR3 sequence reads: CASSLVLGGGHGYTF. CDR3 DNA: TGTGCCAGCAGCTTAGTTTTAGGGGGAGGGCATGGCTACACCTTC.

This clone occurred a few times. This rearrangement joins TRBV19 to TRBJ2-1; 13 positions agree with TRBD2. Trimming at V came to 4 bases and at J to 11 bases, leaving 5 bases not matched to a gene. CDR3 length: 14 residues. Germline assignment: CDR1 LNHDA and CDR2 SQIVND (reference sequence). The CDR3, as DNA: TGTGCCAGTAGTACCCCGGGACTAGCGGGACAGCAGTTCTTC. Its protein is CASSTPGLAGQQFF.

This clone turned up a few times. The rearrangement links TRBV11-3 to TRBJ2-2; D possibly corresponds to TRBD2 (5 bases). CDR1 is SGHNT and CDR2 is YENEEA in the germline V gene. V lost 5 bases and J 1 base, leaving 11 bases between the germline ends. This CDR3 has 15 residues. CDR3 DNA sequence: TGTGCCAGCAGCCCTCGTCGGGAGAACACCGGGGAGCTGTTTTTT. Its translation: CASSPRRENTGELFF. The entire variable domain, with the rest obtained from reference TRBV11-3 and TRBJ2-2, is as follows: EAGVVQSPRYKIIEKKQPVAFWCNPISGHNTLYWYLQNLGQGPELLIRYENEEAVDDSQLPKDRFSAERLKGVDSTLKIQPAELGDSAVYLCASSPRRENTGELFFGEGSRLTVL.

The sample holds a few counts of this clone. The gene calls are TRBV6-8 and TRBJ1-1, with D tentatively TRBD1 (5 bases). CDR3 size: 14 residues. V shed 0 bases and J shed 7 bases, with 12 bases lying between them. CDR1 and CDR2 (germline): MNHGY, SAAAGT. The CDR3 nucleotides read TGTGCCAGCAGTTACTCGCGCCCGGACAATGAAGCTTTCTTT. Translating it yields CASSYSRPDNEAFF.

The chain uses TRBV5-1 and TRBJ2-5, with 7 bases that match TRBD1. The V gene's germline CDR1 is SGHRS and CDR2 YFSETQ. The CDR3 is made up of 15 amino acids. V shed 2 bases, J shed 4 bases, and the junction held 8 bases outside the gene matches. CDR3 loop: CASSLGYDRAETQYF. CDR3 bases: TGCGCCAGCAGCTTAGGCTACGACAGGGCAGAGACCCAGTACTTC.

V usage is TRBV6-8 and J usage is TRBJ1-2; perhaps TRBD1 as D (5 bases). V lost 5 bases and J lost 0, with 19 bases in between. The CDR3 has 17 residues. The V gene's germline CDR1 is MNHGY and CDR2 SAAAGT. This CDR3 is CASSNRPRERANYGYTF. The CDR3 DNA sequence: TGTGCCAGCAGTAATCGTCCCAGGGAAAGAGCTAACTATGGCTACACCTTC.

The chain couples TRBV5-1 to TRBJ1-3; D remains ambiguous. CDR3 length equals 14 residues. Per the germline V gene, CDR1 is SGHRS and CDR2 is YFSETQ. V lost 0 bases, J lost 0 bases, and 4 bases lay in between. The CDR3 DNA follows: TGCGCCAGCAGCTTGGACAGCTCTGGAAACACCATATATTTT. Translated, it gives CASSLDSSGNTIYF.

This clone showed up just a few times. The gene calls are TRBV11-3 and TRBJ1-5; 8 bases agree with TRBD1. The V gene's germline CDR1 is SGHNT and CDR2 YENEEA. V lost 3 bases to trimming and J lost 2 bases; unmatched junction nucleotides: 3. The CDR3 has 15 amino acids. The CDR3 loop is CASSLAGGGNQPQHF. Here the CDR3 DNA reads TGTGCCAGCAGCTTGGCAGGGGGCGGCAATCAGCCCCAGCATTTT.